This is a list of T cell receptor beta chains from one sample in a study of blood T cell repertoires in COVID-19. Clones were read by immunoSEQ multiplex PCR, and TCRdb kept only the in-frame ones, dropping some. The sample lists 300,000 to 400,000 clones, approximately 89% seen once, with 2% to 2.5% in the top ten. The specimen sequenced was peripheral blood. The receptors stem from a woman aged 55-69 years with COVID-19, enrolled during active disease. Each CDR3 is given without its conserved first and last residue.

>TRBV3-1/TRBV3-2|TRBJ1-5
ASSGGNSNQPQH
>TRBV9|TRBJ1-3
ASSTKTGSRDTIY
>TRBV6-2/TRBV6-3|TRBJ2-3
ASSRQGSTDTQY
>TRBV25-1|TRBJ1-5
ASRPTGNNQPQH
>TRBV25-1|TRBJ2-1
ASSPILGNEQF
>TRBV5-1|TRBJ1-2
ASSLAWDRVDYGYT
>TRBV10-2|TRBJ1-2
ASTSGNAGYT
>TRBV11-2|TRBJ1-4
ASSDRGLPRGEKLF
>TRBV9|TRBJ1-6
ASSVAGRNSPLH
>TRBV15|TRBJ2-2
ATGLAGGGELF
>TRBV21-1|TRBJ1-2
ASSKGGNHGYT
>TRBV7-7|TRBJ2-7
ASSAGQLNSYEQY
>TRBV5-1|TRBJ2-7
ASSFTGAYEQY
>TRBV5-4|TRBJ2-7
ASSLARGTPYEQY
>TRBV5-4|TRBJ1-2
ASSVRDSRYGYT
>TRBV4-1|TRBJ2-7
ASSQDLFKRSYEQY
>TRBV14|TRBJ2-7
ASSQASSYEQY
>TRBV7-9|TRBJ2-2
ASSWWTGLSTGELF
>TRBV7-3|TRBJ1-3
ASSLGSSFSGNTIY
>TRBV10-3|TRBJ1-2
AISGTGYGYT
>TRBV30|TRBJ2-7
AWSVKTYEQY
>TRBV28|TRBJ1-5
ASSSDWTGSNQPQH
>TRBV7-9|TRBJ1-1
ASSFGTDFTEAF
>TRBV19|TRBJ2-2
ASSPTRGGDSGELF
>TRBV28|TRBJ2-5
ASSLPDRAETQY
>TRBV15|TRBJ2-5
ATGRGTSDYQETQY
>TRBV14|TRBJ1-1
ASSQRSLVV
>TRBV19|TRBJ2-3
ASRSGGRPGTDTQY
>TRBV29-1|TRBJ1-2
SDLGQTAQDYGYT
>TRBV7-2|TRBJ1-3
ASSLGAERNTIY
>TRBV9|TRBJ1-3
ASSRTFEGNTIY
>TRBV5-1|TRBJ2-1
ASTYPASGGNNEQF
>TRBV7-2|TRBJ2-5
ASSRILTTGGQETQY